The clone carrying this TCR beta chain has just a few counts. Its antigen remains unknown. The data originate from a study of T-cell reconstitution after alpha-beta-depleted transplantation in children. The TCRbeta library was prepared with unique molecular identifiers. TCRdb ran MiXCR on the PCR reads and lists one entry per CDR3 protein. The profile shows some 440,000 distinct CDR3 sequences, roughly 15% of them singletons. The study's findings and limits: It was reported that alpha-beta T cells came from several hundred expanded graft clones (about two months after transplant). From newly produced T cells came most of the T-cell counts and diversity one year after transplant.

Per germline, CDR1 SGHVS and CDR2 FNYEAQ. The V gene lost 5 bases and the J gene lost 2 bases, with 16 bases spanning the gap. This CDR3 comprises 15 residues. Material: PBMCs, mostly from graft donor cells, obtained 360 days after TCRalphabeta/CD19-depleted stem cell transplant. This clonotype was obtained from a boy less than two years old who had a stem cell transplant for Wiskott-Aldrich syndrome, so the T cells may come from the graft donor. V gene TRBV7-6 combines with J gene TRBJ2-7; D gene ambiguous. Here the CDR3 reads CASSPVEVRPYEQYF. DNA of the CDR3: TGTGCCAGCAGCCCTGTGGAAGTTCGACCCTACGAGCAGTACTTC.